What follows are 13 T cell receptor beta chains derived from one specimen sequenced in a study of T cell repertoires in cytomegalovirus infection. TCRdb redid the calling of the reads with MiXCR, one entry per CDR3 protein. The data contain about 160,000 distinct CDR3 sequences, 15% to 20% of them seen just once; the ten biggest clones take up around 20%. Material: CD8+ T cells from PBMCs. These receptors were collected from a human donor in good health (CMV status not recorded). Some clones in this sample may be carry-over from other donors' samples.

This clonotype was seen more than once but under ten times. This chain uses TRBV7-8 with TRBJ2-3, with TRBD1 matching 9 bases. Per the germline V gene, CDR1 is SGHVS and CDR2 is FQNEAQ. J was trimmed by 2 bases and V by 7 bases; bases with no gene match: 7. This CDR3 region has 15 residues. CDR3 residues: CASMPGTGHTDTQYF. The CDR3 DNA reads TGTGCCAGCATGCCCGGGACAGGGCACACAGATACGCAGTATTTT.

CDR3 residues: CASSRRLAHNEQFF. Here the CDR3 DNA reads TGTGCCAGCAGTCGAAGACTAGCCCACAATGAGCAGTTCTTC. V and J are TRBV7-8 and TRBJ2-1; 7 nucleotides match TRBD2. V gave up 6 bases and J gave up 5 bases; unmatched junction bases: 7. Germline V lookup: CDR1 SGHVS, CDR2 FQNEAQ. The CDR3 extends over 14 amino acids.

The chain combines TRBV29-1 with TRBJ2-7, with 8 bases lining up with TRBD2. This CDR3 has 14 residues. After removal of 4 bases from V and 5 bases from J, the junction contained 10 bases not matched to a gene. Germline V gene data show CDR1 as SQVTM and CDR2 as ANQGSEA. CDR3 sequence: CSVGPGGSGNEQYF. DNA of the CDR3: TGCAGCGTTGGCCCGGGAGGGTCCGGCAACGAGCAGTACTTC.

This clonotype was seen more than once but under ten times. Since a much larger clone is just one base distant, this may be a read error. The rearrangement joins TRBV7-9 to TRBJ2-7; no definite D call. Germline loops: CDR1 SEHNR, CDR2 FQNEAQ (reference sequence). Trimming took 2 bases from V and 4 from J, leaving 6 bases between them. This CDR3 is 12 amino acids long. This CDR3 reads CASSLHRYEQYF. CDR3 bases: TGTGCCAGCAGCTTACACAGATACGAGCAGTACTTC.

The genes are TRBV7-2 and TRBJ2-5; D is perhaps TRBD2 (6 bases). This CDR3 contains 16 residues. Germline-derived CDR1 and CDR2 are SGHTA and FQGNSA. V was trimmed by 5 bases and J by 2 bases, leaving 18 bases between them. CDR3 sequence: CASSPGLLEAQETQYF. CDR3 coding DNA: TGTGCCAGCAGCCCGGGACTCCTAGAAGCTCAAGAGACCCAGTACTTC.

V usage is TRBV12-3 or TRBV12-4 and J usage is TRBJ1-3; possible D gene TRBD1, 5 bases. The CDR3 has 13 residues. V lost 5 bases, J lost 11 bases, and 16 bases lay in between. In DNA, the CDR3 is TGTGCCAGCAGTATCCCCCGGGACCGGGCCATATATTTT. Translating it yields CASSIPRDRAIYF.

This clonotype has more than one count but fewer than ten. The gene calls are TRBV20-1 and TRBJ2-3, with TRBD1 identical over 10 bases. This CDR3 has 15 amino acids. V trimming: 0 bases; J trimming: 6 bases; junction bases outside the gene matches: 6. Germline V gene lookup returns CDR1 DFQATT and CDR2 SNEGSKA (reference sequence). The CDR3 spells CSARDRRQGADTQYF. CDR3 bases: TGCAGTGCTAGAGATAGGAGACAGGGGGCGGATACGCAGTATTTT.

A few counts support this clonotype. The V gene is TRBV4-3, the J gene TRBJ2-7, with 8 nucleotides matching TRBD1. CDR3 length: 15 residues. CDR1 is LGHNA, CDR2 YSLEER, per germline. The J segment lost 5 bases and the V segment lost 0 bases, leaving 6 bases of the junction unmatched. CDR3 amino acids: CASSQDVQGADEQYF. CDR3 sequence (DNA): TGCGCCAGCAGCCAAGACGTGCAGGGGGCTGACGAGCAGTACTTC.

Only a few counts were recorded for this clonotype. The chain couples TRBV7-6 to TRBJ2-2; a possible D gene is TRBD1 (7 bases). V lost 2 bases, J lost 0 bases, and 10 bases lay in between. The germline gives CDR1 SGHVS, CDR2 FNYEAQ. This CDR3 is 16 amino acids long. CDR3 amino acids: CASSLRGTANTGELFF. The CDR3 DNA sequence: TGTGCCAGCAGCTTACGGGGGACAGCGAACACCGGGGAGCTGTTTTTT.

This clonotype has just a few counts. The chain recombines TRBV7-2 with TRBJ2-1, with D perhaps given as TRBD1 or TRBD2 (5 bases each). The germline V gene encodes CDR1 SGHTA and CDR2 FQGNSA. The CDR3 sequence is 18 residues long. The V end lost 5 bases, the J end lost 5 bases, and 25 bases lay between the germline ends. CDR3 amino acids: CASSTRMYRGARNNEQFF. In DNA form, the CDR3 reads TGTGCCAGCAGCACAAGAATGTACCGAGGGGCAAGAAACAATGAGCAGTTCTTC.

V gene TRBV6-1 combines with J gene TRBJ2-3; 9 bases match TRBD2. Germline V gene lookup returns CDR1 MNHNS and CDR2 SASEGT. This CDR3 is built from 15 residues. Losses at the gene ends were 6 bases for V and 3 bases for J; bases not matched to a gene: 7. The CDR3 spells CASSQAGGVTDTQYF. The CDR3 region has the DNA TGTGCCAGCAGCCAGGCGGGGGGGGTTACAGATACGCAGTATTTT.

The CDR3 sequence is CASSHLEGIDVLTF. The CDR3 DNA reads as TGCGCCAGCAGCCATTTGGAAGGGATTGACGTCCTGACTTTC. This chain links TRBV4-1 with TRBJ2-6; no definite D call. Deletions cut 3 bases from V and 11 bases from J, with 14 bases between. From germline, CDR1 is MGHRA and CDR2 YSYEKL. CDR3 length: 14 amino acids.

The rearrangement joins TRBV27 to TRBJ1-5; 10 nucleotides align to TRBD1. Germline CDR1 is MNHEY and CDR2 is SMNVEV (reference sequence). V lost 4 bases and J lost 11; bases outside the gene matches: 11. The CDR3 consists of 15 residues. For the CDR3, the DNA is TGTGCCAGCAGTTCATTGACAGGGGGCGAGGGGTCCCAGCATTTT. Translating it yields CASSSLTGGEGSQHF.